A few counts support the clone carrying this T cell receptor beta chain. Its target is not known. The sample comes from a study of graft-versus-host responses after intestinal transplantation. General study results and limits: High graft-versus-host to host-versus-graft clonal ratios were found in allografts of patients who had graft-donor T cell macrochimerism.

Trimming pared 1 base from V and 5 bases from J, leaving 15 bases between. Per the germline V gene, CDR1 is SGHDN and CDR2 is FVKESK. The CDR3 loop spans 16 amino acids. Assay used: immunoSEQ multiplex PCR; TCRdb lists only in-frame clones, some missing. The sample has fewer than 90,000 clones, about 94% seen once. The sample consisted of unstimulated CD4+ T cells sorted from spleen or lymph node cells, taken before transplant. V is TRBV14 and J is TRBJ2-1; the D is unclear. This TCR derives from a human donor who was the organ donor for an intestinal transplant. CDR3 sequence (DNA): TGTGCCAGCAGCCAAGCCACAACGATAAAAAACAATGAGCAGTTCTTC. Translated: CASSQATTIKNNEQFF.